This TCR beta chain was captured in a study of PD-1 and CTLA-4 blockade in melanoma. The CDR3 consists of 15 residues. Germline V gene data show CDR1 as SGHAT and CDR2 as FQNNGV. V lost 1 base and J lost 5, with 15 bases in between. Generated by immunoSEQ multiplex PCR, the TCRdb table keeps only in-frame clones and is missing some. Among around 16,000 clones listed, 65% to 75% were seen once. The sample here was CD8+ T cells from peripheral blood, taken before anti-PD-1 treatment. This chain links TRBV11-2 with TRBJ2-7; D is perhaps TRBD1 (5 bases). The clonotype originates from a human donor with melanoma. Written as DNA, the CDR3 is TGTGCCAGCAGCTTAGTTCCAGGGATCGGCGACGAGCAGTACTTC. This translates into CASSLVPGIGDEQYF.